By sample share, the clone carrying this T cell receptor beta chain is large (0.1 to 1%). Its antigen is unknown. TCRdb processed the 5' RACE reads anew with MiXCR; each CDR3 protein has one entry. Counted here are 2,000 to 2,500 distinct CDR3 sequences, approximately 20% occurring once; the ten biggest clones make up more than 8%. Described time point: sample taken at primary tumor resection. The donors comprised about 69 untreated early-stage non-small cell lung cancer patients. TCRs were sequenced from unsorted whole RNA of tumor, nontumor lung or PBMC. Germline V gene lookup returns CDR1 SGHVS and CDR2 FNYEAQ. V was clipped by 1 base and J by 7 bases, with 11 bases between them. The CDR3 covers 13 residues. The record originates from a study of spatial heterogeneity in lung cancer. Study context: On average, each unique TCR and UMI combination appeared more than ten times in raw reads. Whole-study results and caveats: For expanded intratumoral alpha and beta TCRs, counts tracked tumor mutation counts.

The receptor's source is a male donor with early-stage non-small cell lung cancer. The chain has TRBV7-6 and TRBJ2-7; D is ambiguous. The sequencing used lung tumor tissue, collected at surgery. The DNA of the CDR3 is TGTGCCAGCAGCTTAGATCCCAAGGCGGAGCAGTACTTC. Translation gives CASSLDPKAEQYF.